The 18 T cell receptor beta chains in this list originate from one sample, sequenced in a study of blood T cell repertoires in COVID-19. Sequenced by immunoSEQ multiplex PCR; TCRdb stores in-frame clones only, minus some. This sample has 150,000 to 250,000 clones, with 94% found just once. Sequencing used peripheral blood. All receptors come from a man aged 25 to 45 with COVID-19, enrolled during active disease.

The chain recombines TRBV21-1 with TRBJ1-4. TRBV21-1 corresponds to a pseudogene. The CDR3 length is 13 residues. CDR3 loop: CASSKTRVEKLFF. DNA for the CDR3: TGTGCCAGCAGCAAAACCCGGGTAGAAAAACTGTTTTTT.

This rearrangement joins TRBV18 to TRBJ1-5, with D uncertain. The V gene lost 2 bases and the J gene lost 4 bases, with 9 bases spanning the gap. There are 14 residues in the CDR3. The V gene's germline CDR1 is KGHSH and CDR2 LQKENI. The CDR3 protein is CASSPGVGNQPQHF. CDR3 nucleotide sequence: TGTGCCAGCTCACCAGGAGTCGGTAATCAGCCCCAGCATTTT.

The chain recombines TRBV12-3 or TRBV12-4 with TRBJ2-7; 10 bases align to TRBD1. The CDR3 spans 12 residues. With 6 bases clipped from V and 7 bases from J, the junction kept 3 bases outside the gene matches. Written as DNA, the CDR3 is TGTGCCAGCAGCAGGGACAGGGGAGAGCAGTACTTC. Its translation: CASSRDRGEQYF.

The chain links TRBV19 to TRBJ1-3; D unclear. The ends were cut back, 3 bases at V and 2 bases at J, with 5 bases in the middle. CDR1 is LNHDA, CDR2 SQIVND, per germline (reference sequence). The CDR3 covers 13 residues. CDR3 in amino acids: CASSITAGNTIYF. The DNA for the CDR3 is TGTGCCAGTAGTATTACGGCTGGAAACACCATATATTTT.

The chain couples TRBV5-1 to TRBJ2-2; D is undetermined. The ends were cut back, 0 bases at V and 7 bases at J, with 7 bases in the middle. The CDR3 is made up of 13 amino acids. CDR1 SGHRS and CDR2 YFSETQ come from the germline V gene. For the CDR3, the DNA is TGCGCCAGCAGCTTGGTCGAGAACGGGGAGCTGTTTTTT. Translation: CASSLVENGELFF.

V is TRBV5-1 and J is TRBJ1-5; D unresolved. Germline V gene data show CDR1 as SGHRS and CDR2 as YFSETQ. The V end was cut by 7 bases, the J end by 8 bases, with 16 bases between. The CDR3 is 13 residues long. The CDR3, as DNA: TGCGCCAGCCGAGACGGGGAGAACGAGCCCCAGCATTTT. Amino acids: CASRDGENEPQHF.

The chain has TRBV7-3 and TRBJ2-7; 10 positions agree with TRBD2. Germline V gene lookup returns CDR1 SGHTA and CDR2 FQGTGA. This CDR3 contains 19 residues. The J segment lost 2 bases and the V segment lost 5 bases, leaving 18 bases of the junction unmatched. The CDR3 sequence: CASSPSPLSGGRLTYEQYF. In DNA, the CDR3 is TGTGCCAGCAGCCCCAGTCCCCTTAGCGGGGGGCGTCTTACCTACGAGCAGTACTTC.

V usage is TRBV5-1 and J usage is TRBJ1-6; TRBD1 agrees at 9 bases. Germline V gene lookup returns CDR1 SGHRS and CDR2 YFSETQ. The CDR3 length is 17 residues. V lost 3 bases and J lost 5; bases outside the gene matches: 9. The CDR3 protein is CASSWGQGAGHNSPLHF. The DNA of the CDR3 is TGCGCCAGCAGCTGGGGACAGGGCGCTGGGCATAATTCACCCCTCCACTTT.

V and J are TRBV2 and TRBJ1-1; no firm D call. This CDR3 is built from 13 residues. The germline CDR1 and CDR2 sequences are SNHLY and FYNNEI. CDR3 region: CASVFESVSEAFF. CDR3 nucleotide sequence: TGTGCTAGCGTTTTTGAGAGTGTATCTGAAGCTTTCTTT. Supplemented by reference TRBV2 and TRBJ1-1, the full variable domain reads EPEVTQTPSHQVTQMGQEVILRCVPISNHLYFYWYRQILGQKVEFLVSFYNNEISEKSEIFDDQFSVERPDGSNFTLKIRSTKLEDSAMYFCASVFESVSEAFFGQGTRLTVV.

Only a few counts were recorded for this clone. The J gene is TRBJ1-5, the V gene TRBV30; the D is unclear. Trimming removed 1 base from V and 1 base from J, with 11 bases in between. The CDR3 contains 15 residues. The germline V gene encodes CDR1 GTSNPN and CDR2 SVGIG (reference sequence). In DNA, the CDR3 is TGTGCCTGGAGTGATTCATGGGCAAGCAATCAGCCCCAGCATTTT. This sequence encodes CAWSDSWASNQPQHF.

The genes are TRBV19 and TRBJ1-1, with D possibly being TRBD1 (5 bases). This CDR3 contains 15 residues. Trimming left V 5 bases short and J 2 bases short, with 15 bases between. Germline assignment: CDR1 LNHDA and CDR2 SQIVND (reference sequence). The CDR3 region is CASSQGFNPNTEAFF. The CDR3, as DNA: TGTGCCAGTAGTCAGGGCTTTAATCCCAACACTGAAGCTTTCTTT.

The chain recombines TRBV6-5 with TRBJ1-6; perhaps TRBD1 as D (5 bases). CDR1 and CDR2 (germline): MNHEY, SVGAGI. Trimming took off 3 bases at V and 0 bases at J, with 9 bases between the two ends. CDR3 size: 16 residues. As DNA, the CDR3 is TGTGCCAGCAGTTATGGGGGGAGCTCCTATAATTCACCCCTCCACTTT. Its protein is CASSYGGSSYNSPLHF.

The CDR3 bases are TGTGCCAGTAGTTCTAACCGGGGGGTTCAAGCTTTCTTT. It yields the protein CASSSNRGVQAFF. This sequence joins TRBV19 and TRBJ1-1; D might be TRBD1 (5 bases). V lost 5 bases to trimming and J lost 9 bases, with 16 bases between them. The CDR3 length is 13 residues. Germline values: CDR1 LNHDA, CDR2 SQIVND (reference sequence).

The V call is TRBV12-5, the J call TRBJ1-2; 9 positions agree with TRBD1. CDR1 and CDR2 from the germline V gene are LGHNT and FRNRAP. This CDR3 has 14 amino acids. With V trimmed by 5 bases and J by 2 bases, 3 bases remained unmatched. The CDR3 region has the DNA TGTGCTAGTGGTCCCGGGACAGGGAACTATGGCTACACCTTC. Its translation is CASGPGTGNYGYTF.

This chain uses TRBV19 with TRBJ1-5, with 9 positions matching TRBD1. The V gene end was trimmed by 3 bases and the J gene end by 4 bases; junction bases not matched to a gene: 4. CDR1 and CDR2 from the germline V gene are LNHDA and SQIVND (reference sequence). CDR3 length: 15 residues. CDR3 residues: CASSMGQGTNQPQHF. The CDR3 coding sequence is TGTGCCAGTAGTATGGGACAGGGAACGAATCAGCCCCAGCATTTT.

The gene calls are TRBV5-1 and TRBJ1-1; a weak D match, TRBD1 (5 bases). The CDR3 runs 14 residues. CDR1 and CDR2 (germline): SGHRS, YFSETQ. V lost 2 bases, J lost 1 base, and 9 bases lay in between. The CDR3 sequence: CASSFAGENTEAFF. DNA for the CDR3: TGCGCCAGCAGCTTCGCGGGGGAGAACACTGAAGCTTTCTTT.

This chain uses TRBV4-1 with TRBJ2-2; tentative D call: TRBD1 (5 bases). Between the trimmed V and J ends, which lost 0 bases and 0 bases, there was a span of 11 bases. The germline V gene has CDR1 MGHRA and CDR2 YSYEKL. The CDR3 length is 17 residues. CDR3 DNA: TGCGCCAGCAGCCAAGATACGGGCAGGGCGAACACCGGGGAGCTGTTTTTT. It encodes CASSQDTGRANTGELFF.

As DNA, the CDR3 is TGTGCCAGCAGTTTAGAGTTTTCTCCTAATTCACCCCTCCACTTT. Its translation: CASSLEFSPNSPLHF. The chain links TRBV27 to TRBJ1-6; D not resolved. The germline V gene encodes CDR1 MNHEY and CDR2 SMNVEV (reference sequence). This CDR3 region has 15 residues. Deletions cut 2 bases from V and 6 bases from J, with 11 bases between.